Each of the 28 T cell receptor beta chains below was sequenced from the same sample in a study of early T cells in non-severe SARS-CoV-2 infection. TCRdb recomputed calls from the 5' RACE reads with MiXCR, one row per CDR3 protein. The sample comprises 35,000 to 45,000 distinct CDR3 sequences, about 6% of which are singletons, and about 8.3% rests with the top ten. The specimen was whole blood, collected at baseline. The receptors were gathered from an adult who was a healthcare worker with PCR-confirmed SARS-CoV-2 infection or an uninfected control (not recorded which).

The table lists this clonotype with many counts. The rearrangement joins TRBV20-1 to TRBJ1-2; possible D gene TRBD1, 6 bases. The V gene lost 6 bases and the J gene lost 4 bases, with 21 bases spanning the gap. The CDR3 length is 15 residues. Germline V gene data show CDR1 as DFQATT and CDR2 as SNEGSKA (reference sequence). This CDR3 reads CSATFGGGGGYGYTF. In nucleotides, the CDR3 is TGCAGTGCCACCTTCGGGGGCGGCGGTGGCTATGGCTACACCTTC.

This clonotype was detected many times. The rearrangement links TRBV12-3 or TRBV12-4 to TRBJ2-7, with D hard to call. Trimming pared 7 bases from V and 7 bases from J, leaving 26 bases between. This CDR3 contains 16 residues. The CDR3 reads CASTYAPDWTKGEQYF. The CDR3 nucleotides read TGTGCCAGCACCTACGCACCTGACTGGACGAAGGGTGAGCAGTACTTC.

The chain combines TRBV7-2 with TRBJ1-1; D unclear. The CDR3 is 13 residues long. CDR1 is SGHTA, CDR2 FQGNSA, per germline. V was shortened by 0 bases and J by 4 bases, with 6 bases between the two germline ends. CDR3 bases: TGTGCCAGCAGCTTAGCTCCGAGCACTGAAGCTTTCTTT. As protein: CASSLAPSTEAFF.

This clonotype came up a few times. The gene calls are TRBV6-2 or TRBV6-3 and TRBJ2-1, with TRBD2 matching 13 bases. V shed 2 bases and J 8 bases; nucleotides not matched to a gene: 12. CDR1 is MNHEY, CDR2 SVGEGT, per germline. The CDR3 sequence is 18 residues long. The CDR3, as DNA: TGTGCCAGCAGTTACCAACTAGCGGGGGGGCCTTCTCACCATGAGCAGTTCTTC. It translates to CASSYQLAGGPSHHEQFF.

This clonotype was counted ten times or more. This chain links TRBV14 with TRBJ2-1; 7 nucleotides agree with TRBD2. This CDR3 region has 20 residues. CDR1 and CDR2 from the germline V gene are SGHDN and FVKESK. V was pared by 1 base and J by 0 bases, with 15 bases of the junction left unmatched. The CDR3 reads CASSQVRAGQRGVSYNEQFF. CDR3 sequence (DNA): TGTGCCAGCAGCCAAGTGAGGGCAGGCCAACGGGGGGTCTCCTACAATGAGCAGTTCTTC.

This clonotype was counted many times. V is TRBV7-8 and J is TRBJ1-4; weak D call: TRBD1 (5 bases). The germline CDR1 and CDR2 sequences are SGHVS and FQNEAQ. This CDR3 has 14 residues. Trimming took off 1 base at V and 8 bases at J, with 11 bases between the two ends. The CDR3 DNA reads TGTGCCAGCAGCTTAGGAGGGGTGAACGAAAAACTGTTTTTT. Amino acid sequence: CASSLGGVNEKLFF.

This clonotype occurred a few times. The chain is built from TRBV3-1 and TRBJ1-1, with TRBD1 as a possible D gene (6 bases). The CDR3 has 15 amino acids. In germline, CDR1 is LGHDT, CDR2 YNNKEL (reference sequence). Between the trimmed V and J ends, which lost 2 bases and 0 bases, there was a span of 10 bases. In DNA, the CDR3 is TGTGCCAGCAGCCAAAGGGGACACGTGAACACTGAAGCTTTCTTT. It encodes CASSQRGHVNTEAFF.

There are many counts of this clonotype. V is TRBV27 and J is TRBJ2-1; D ambiguous. The CDR3 loop spans 11 amino acids. Germline assignment: CDR1 MNHEY and CDR2 SMNVEV (reference sequence). Trimming cost V 9 bases and J 8 bases, with 11 bases left between them. The CDR3 here is CARNPLDEQFF. The CDR3 DNA reads TGTGCCAGGAACCCTTTGGATGAGCAGTTCTTC.

The chain employs TRBV6-5 and TRBJ2-7; no firm D call. CDR1 and CDR2 (germline): MNHEY, SVGAGI. The V end was cut by 0 bases, the J end by 4 bases, with 7 bases between. The CDR3 extends over 13 amino acids. The CDR3 sequence: CASSYSGLYEQYF. For the CDR3, the DNA is TGTGCCAGCAGTTACTCCGGGTTGTACGAGCAGTACTTC.

The chain uses TRBV7-8 and TRBJ2-3; D tentatively reads TRBD1 or TRBD2 (5 bases each). CDR3 length: 15 residues. Germline V gives CDR1 SGHVS, CDR2 FQNEAQ. Trimming removed 2 bases at V and 2 bases at J, with 11 bases between. In DNA, the CDR3 is TGTGCCAGCAGCTTAACGGGGACCTACACAGATACGCAGTATTTT. It codes for CASSLTGTYTDTQYF.

In its sample, this clonotype was seen many times. This chain uses TRBV20-1 with TRBJ2-7; D may be TRBD2 (5 bases). This CDR3 is 12 amino acids long. The germline V gene encodes CDR1 DFQATT and CDR2 SNEGSKA (reference sequence). The DNA for the CDR3 is TGCAGCGTCTGTAGGGAGTCGAACGAGCAGTACTTC. Protein product: CSVCRESNEQYF.

This rearrangement joins TRBV7-2 to TRBJ1-1; TRBD1 agrees at 7 bases. J gave up 7 bases and V 0 bases, and 8 bases lay outside the gene matches. The CDR3 runs to 15 residues. Germline V lookup: CDR1 SGHTA, CDR2 FQGNSA. The CDR3 reads CASSLAYRGGFEAFF. CDR3 DNA sequence: TGTGCCAGCAGCTTAGCGTACAGGGGAGGATTTGAAGCTTTCTTT.

In this sample, this clonotype turned up many times. This chain uses TRBV12-3 or TRBV12-4 with TRBJ1-5; D perhaps matches TRBD1 (5 bases). The length of the CDR3 is 14 residues. Trimming stripped 1 base from V and 6 bases from J, with 10 bases between. This CDR3 reads CASSLGGTTQPQHF. CDR3 bases: TGTGCCAGCAGTTTAGGGGGCACGACTCAGCCCCAGCATTTT.

Ten or more counts support this clonotype. V usage is TRBV5-8 and J usage is TRBJ1-2; tentative D call: TRBD1 (6 bases). V dropped 4 bases and J dropped 3 bases, with 13 bases sitting between them. The length of the CDR3 is 14 residues. Germline V gene data show CDR1 as SGHTS and CDR2 as YDEGEE. CDR3 in amino acids: CASSPEQGYYGYTF. The DNA of the CDR3 is TGTGCCAGCAGCCCCGAACAGGGCTACTATGGCTACACCTTC.

The chain recombines TRBV7-2 with TRBJ1-2; TRBD1 aligns across 9 bases. This CDR3 is 14 amino acids long. V shed 4 bases and J 4 bases; nucleotides not matched to a gene: 4. Germline CDR1 SGHTA, CDR2 FQGNSA. CDR3 protein: CASSYTGGSYGYTF. CDR3 nucleotides: TGTGCCAGCAGCTATACAGGGGGCAGCTATGGCTACACCTTC.

In this sample, this clonotype turned up many times. The genes are TRBV10-1 and TRBJ1-1; D possibly corresponds to TRBD1 (6 bases). Germline V gene lookup returns CDR1 WNHNN and CDR2 SYGVQD (reference sequence). The CDR3 sequence is 14 residues long. The V end lost 5 bases, the J end lost 7 bases, and 17 bases lay between the germline ends. The CDR3 region is CASSSGARGLEAFF. As DNA, the CDR3 is TGCGCCAGCAGTTCGGGGGCGCGAGGGCTTGAAGCTTTCTTT.

The rearrangement links TRBV5-1 to TRBJ2-3; D is unclear. CDR1 and CDR2 (germline): SGHRS, YFSETQ. The CDR3 has 12 amino acids. The V end lost 4 bases, the J end lost 5 bases, and 8 bases lay between the germline ends. The CDR3 region has the DNA TGCGCCAGCAGCCTCGCTAGAGATACGCAGTATTTT. This translates into CASSLARDTQYF.

The chain recombines TRBV5-1 with TRBJ2-5; D not certain. Germline-derived CDR1 and CDR2 are SGHRS and YFSETQ. Trimming removed 0 bases from V and 1 base from J, with 7 bases in between. The CDR3 extends over 14 amino acids. Here the CDR3 reads CASSLVLGQETQYF. DNA of the CDR3: TGCGCCAGCAGCTTGGTACTTGGCCAAGAGACCCAGTACTTC.

This clonotype was found many times. The chain joins TRBV6-5 to TRBJ2-5, with 12 positions matching TRBD2. The CDR3 sequence is 16 residues long. Germline V gene data show CDR1 as MNHEY and CDR2 as SVGAGI. V lost 8 bases to trimming and J lost 5 bases; unmatched junction nucleotides: 12. The CDR3 here is CASSSRTSGDFETQYF. The CDR3 bases are TGTGCCAGCTCGTCACGGACTAGCGGGGACTTTGAGACCCAGTACTTC.

At least ten counts were recorded for this clonotype. The rearrangement uses TRBV7-6 and TRBJ2-7; 8 nucleotides line up with TRBD1. This CDR3 region has 16 residues. Germline CDR1 reads SGHVS; CDR2 reads FNYEAQ. Trimming at V came to 0 bases and at J to 3 bases, leaving 7 bases not matched to a gene. CDR3 amino acids: CASSLALGTGGYEQYF. The CDR3, as DNA: TGTGCCAGCAGCTTAGCCCTAGGAACAGGGGGCTACGAGCAGTACTTC.

The chain has TRBV7-2 and TRBJ2-1; perhaps TRBD1 as D (5 bases). The CDR3 contains 12 residues. CDR1 and CDR2 (germline): SGHTA, FQGNSA. Trimming left V 5 bases short and J 12 bases short, with 14 bases between. The CDR3 DNA sequence: TGTGCCAGCAGCCCATGGGTTGGGGCGCAGTTCTTC. Translation: CASSPWVGAQFF.

This clonotype was seen a handful of times. This chain links TRBV12-3 or TRBV12-4 with TRBJ1-5; D gene uncertain. V lost 3 bases to trimming and J lost 5 bases, with 8 bases between them. The CDR3 has 13 amino acids. The CDR3 loop reads CASSFYTDQPQHF. The CDR3 DNA reads TGTGCCAGCAGTTTCTACACAGATCAGCCCCAGCATTTT.

This clonotype was detected many times. The chain has TRBV18 and TRBJ1-2; D is undetermined. V was clipped by 3 bases and J by 0 bases, with 2 bases between them. From germline, CDR1 is KGHSH and CDR2 LQKENI. The CDR3 extends over 12 amino acids. The CDR3 is CASSPPNYGYTF. The CDR3 DNA reads as TGTGCCAGCTCACCTCCTAACTATGGCTACACCTTC.

This clonotype occurred many times. The gene calls are TRBV7-2 and TRBJ2-4, with 9 bases matching TRBD1. The trim removed 5 bases at V and 9 bases at J, leaving 5 bases unmatched. Germline V lookup: CDR1 SGHTA, CDR2 FQGNSA. The CDR3 totals 13 residues. The CDR3 sequence: CASSGTQGAIQYF. As DNA, the CDR3 is TGTGCCAGCAGCGGGACACAGGGGGCCATTCAGTACTTC.

This chain links TRBV14 with TRBJ2-2, with no clear D. V was clipped by 4 bases and J by 6 bases, with 9 bases between them. The germline V gene encodes CDR1 SGHDN and CDR2 FVKESK. This CDR3 has 13 amino acids. CDR3 nucleotides: TGTGCCAGCAGCCTTGTTGACCCCGGGGAGCTGTTTTTT. Encoded protein: CASSLVDPGELFF.

This clonotype was observed a handful of times. The CDR3 nucleotides read TGTGCCAGCACCCCCGGTTGGGGCCGACAAGAGACCCAGTACTTC. Translating gives CASTPGWGRQETQYF. This sequence joins TRBV27 and TRBJ2-5, with D possibly matching TRBD1 (5 bases). The germline gives CDR1 MNHEY, CDR2 SMNVEV (reference sequence). Trimming shortened V by 7 bases and J by 2 bases, and 17 bases separated the two germline ends. CDR3 length: 15 residues.

This clonotype was observed at least ten times. The chain has TRBV6-5 and TRBJ1-5; no firm D call. Trimming removed 5 bases from V and 0 bases from J, with 11 bases in between. Germline loops: CDR1 MNHEY, CDR2 SVGAGI. This CDR3 is 15 amino acids long. The CDR3 nucleotides are TGTGCCAGCAGTCGGACTGGTATTAGCAATCAGCCCCAGCATTTT. It specifies CASSRTGISNQPQHF.

Within the sample, this clonotype is medium-sized (0.01 to 0.1%). The rearrangement joins TRBV20-1 to TRBJ2-1, with 12 positions matching TRBD2. Germline CDR1 DFQATT, CDR2 SNEGSKA (reference sequence). This CDR3 is 14 amino acids long. V was clipped by 6 bases and J by 2 bases; unmatched bases: 2. Written as DNA, the CDR3 is TGCAGTGCAAGACTAGCGGGGGCCTACAATGAGCAGTTCTTC. Translating it yields CSARLAGAYNEQFF.